The clone carrying this T cell receptor (beta chain) was seen just once. What it recognizes is unknown. The sample belongs to a study of T cells in Graves' hyperthyroidism and ophthalmopathy. Study outcomes and limitations: Most clonotypes that expanded in the thyroid above 0.001 also showed up in blood.

Per germline, CDR1 DFQATT and CDR2 SNEGSKA (reference sequence). Trimming shortened V by 0 bases and J by 3 bases, and 6 bases separated the two germline ends. The CDR3 contains 13 residues. Using RNA transcripts as the source, TCR beta CDR3 regions were amplified. An initial round of RT-PCR targeting the TCR CDR3 relied on the HTBI primer set. In TCRdb, the multiplex PCR reads were re-called with MiXCR into one record per CDR3 protein. Counted here are about 570,000 distinct CDR3 sequences, more than 45% occurring once; the ten biggest clones make up about 20%. Criteria for exclusion of patients were uncontrolled infection, other autoimmune disease, pregnancy or lactation.

Sequenced input: peripheral blood or thyroid tissue (not recorded which). The receptor's source is an adult woman with Graves' disease, either hyperthyroidism or ophthalmopathy (not recorded which). The chain employs TRBV20-1 and TRBJ1-5; D unresolved. This chain's CDR3 is CSARDYINQPQHF. The CDR3 nucleotides are TGCAGTGCTAGAGATTATATCAATCAGCCCCAGCATTTT.